This TCR beta chain was recorded in a study of beta chain features in type 1 diabetes. As every portion of the isolated RNA was reverse transcribed, the sequencing read expressed TCRB transcripts. Here immunoSEQ multiplex PCR was the method, and the copy in TCRdb shows in-frame clones only, minus some. This table has 350,000 to 450,000 clones, over 10% appearing once. Notes on this clone: The target antigen is unknown.

Study findings and constraints: For Type 1 diabetes patients, all four CD4+ subsets carried TCRB CDR3s that were moderately but significantly shorter. There was a possibility that cDNA sequencing over-represented cells with high TCR expression. Insertions at VDJ junctions were less frequent in type 1 diabetes patients. These patients also deleted more nucleotides at the same junctions.

It was via CD45RO/CCR7/CD25/CD127/CD95/CD27 that CD4+ naive, central memory, regulatory and stem cell-like memory cells were sorted. There are 14 residues in the CDR3. Germline V lookup: CDR1 ENHRY, CDR2 SYGVKD. J gave up 6 bases and V 6 bases, and 10 bases lay outside the gene matches. The chain couples TRBV10-3 to TRBJ2-7, with 8 bases matching TRBD2. The origin of this receptor is a young woman with type 1 diabetes. The sequencing input was naive CD4+ T cells from blood. As DNA, the CDR3 is TGTGCCATCAGGGGAGCGGGGGCCTCGGGCGAGCAGTACTTC. Translating it yields CAIRGAGASGEQYF.